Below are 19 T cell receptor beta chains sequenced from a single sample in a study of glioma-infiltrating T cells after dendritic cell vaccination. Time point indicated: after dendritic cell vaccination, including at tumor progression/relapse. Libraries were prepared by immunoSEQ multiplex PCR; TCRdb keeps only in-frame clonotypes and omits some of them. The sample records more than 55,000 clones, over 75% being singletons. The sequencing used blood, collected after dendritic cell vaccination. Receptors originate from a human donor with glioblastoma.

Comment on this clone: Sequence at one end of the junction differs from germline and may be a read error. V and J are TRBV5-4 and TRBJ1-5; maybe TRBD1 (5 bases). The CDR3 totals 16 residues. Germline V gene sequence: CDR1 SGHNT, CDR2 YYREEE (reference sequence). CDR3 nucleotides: TGCGCCAGCAGCCAAGATAGGAGGGGAGGCAATCAGCCCCAGCATTTT. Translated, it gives CASSQDRRGGNQPQHF.

The CDR3 loop reads CASSPRTSGGYSDTQYF. The CDR3 DNA follows: TGTGCCAGCAGCCCCAGGACTAGCGGGGGGTACTCAGATACGCAGTATTTT. The rearrangement uses TRBV11-2 and TRBJ2-3; 14 positions match TRBD2. V gave up 5 bases and J gave up 4 bases; unmatched junction bases: 8. This CDR3 region has 17 residues. CDR1 is SGHAT and CDR2 is FQNNGV in the germline V gene. The full variable domain, its missing parts supplied by reference TRBV11-2 and TRBJ2-3, is EAGVAQSPRYKIIEKRQSVAFWCNPISGHATLYWYQQILGQGPKLLIQFQNNGVVDDSQLPKDRFSAERLKGVDSTLKIQPAKLEDSAVYLCASSPRTSGGYSDTQYFGPGTRLTVL.

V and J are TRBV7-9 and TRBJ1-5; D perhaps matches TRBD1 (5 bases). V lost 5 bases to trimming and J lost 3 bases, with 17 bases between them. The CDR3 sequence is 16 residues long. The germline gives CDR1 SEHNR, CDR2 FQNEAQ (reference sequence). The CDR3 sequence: CASSRGTFGLNQPQHF. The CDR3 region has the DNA TGTGCCAGCAGCAGAGGGACTTTTGGCCTCAATCAGCCCCAGCATTTT.

The chain's CDR3 is CASSLGQITDTQYF. CDR3 nucleotides: TGTGCCAGCAGCTTGGGACAGATCACAGATACGCAGTATTTT. The rearrangement joins TRBV5-4 to TRBJ2-3; possibly TRBD1 for D (5 bases). This CDR3 is 14 amino acids long. The V gene lost 0 bases and the J gene lost 2 bases, with 7 bases spanning the gap. Per the germline V gene, CDR1 is SGHNT and CDR2 is YYREEE (reference sequence).

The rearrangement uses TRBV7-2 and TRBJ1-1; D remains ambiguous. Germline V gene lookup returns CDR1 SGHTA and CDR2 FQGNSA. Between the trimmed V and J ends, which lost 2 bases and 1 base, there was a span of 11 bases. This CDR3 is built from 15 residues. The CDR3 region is CASSLFSVTNTEAFF. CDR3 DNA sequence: TGTGCCAGCAGCTTATTCTCAGTAACGAACACTGAAGCTTTCTTT.

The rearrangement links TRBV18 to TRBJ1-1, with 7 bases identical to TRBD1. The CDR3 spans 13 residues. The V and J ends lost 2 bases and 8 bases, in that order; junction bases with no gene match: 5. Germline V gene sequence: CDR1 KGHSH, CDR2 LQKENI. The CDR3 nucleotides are TGTGCCAGCTCACCATCACCAGGGGGGGAAGCTTTCTTT. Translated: CASSPSPGGEAFF.

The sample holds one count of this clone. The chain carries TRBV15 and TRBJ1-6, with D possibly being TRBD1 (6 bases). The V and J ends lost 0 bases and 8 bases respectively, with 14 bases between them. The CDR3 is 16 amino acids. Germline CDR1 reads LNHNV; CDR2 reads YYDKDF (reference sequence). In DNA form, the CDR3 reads TGTGCCACCAGCAGAGATTCGGGGGGGCGCGATTCACCCCTCCACTTT. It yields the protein CATSRDSGGRDSPLHF.

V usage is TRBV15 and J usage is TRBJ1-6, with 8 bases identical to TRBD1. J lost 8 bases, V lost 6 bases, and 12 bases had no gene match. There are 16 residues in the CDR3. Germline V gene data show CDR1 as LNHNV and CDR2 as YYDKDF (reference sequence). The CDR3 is CATRNPGGLNDSPLHF. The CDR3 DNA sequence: TGTGCCACCAGGAATCCAGGGGGCCTTAATGATTCACCCCTCCACTTT.

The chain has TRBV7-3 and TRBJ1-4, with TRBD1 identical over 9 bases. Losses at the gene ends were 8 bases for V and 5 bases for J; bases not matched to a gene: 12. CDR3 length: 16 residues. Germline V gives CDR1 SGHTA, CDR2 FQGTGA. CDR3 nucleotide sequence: TGTGCCAGCCCGACCACCCGGGACAGGGAAAATGAAAAACTGTTTTTT. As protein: CASPTTRDRENEKLFF.

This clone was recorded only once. The CDR3 sequence: CASRRQGTTAYEQYF. CDR3 in DNA: TGTGCCAGCAGGCGGCAGGGGACTACTGCCTACGAGCAGTACTTC. V and J are TRBV28 and TRBJ2-7; tentatively, D is TRBD2 (7 bases). The CDR3 loop spans 15 amino acids. Trimming took off 6 bases at V and 2 bases at J, with 17 bases between the two ends. Germline values: CDR1 MDHEN, CDR2 SYDVKM.

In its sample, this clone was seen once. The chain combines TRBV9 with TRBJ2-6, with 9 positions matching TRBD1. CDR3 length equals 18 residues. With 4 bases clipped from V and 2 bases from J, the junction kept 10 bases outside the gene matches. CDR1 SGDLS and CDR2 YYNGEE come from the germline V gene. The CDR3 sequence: CASSSGTGTLAGANVLTF. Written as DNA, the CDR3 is TGTGCCAGCAGCTCCGGGACAGGGACGTTAGCTGGGGCCAACGTCCTGACTTTC.

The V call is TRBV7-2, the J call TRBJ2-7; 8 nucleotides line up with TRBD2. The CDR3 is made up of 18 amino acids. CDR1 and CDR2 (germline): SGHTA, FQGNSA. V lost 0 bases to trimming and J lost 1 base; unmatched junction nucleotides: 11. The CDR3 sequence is CASSLALISGGQSYEQYF. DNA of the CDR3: TGTGCCAGCAGCTTAGCACTAATAAGCGGGGGCCAGTCCTACGAGCAGTACTTC.

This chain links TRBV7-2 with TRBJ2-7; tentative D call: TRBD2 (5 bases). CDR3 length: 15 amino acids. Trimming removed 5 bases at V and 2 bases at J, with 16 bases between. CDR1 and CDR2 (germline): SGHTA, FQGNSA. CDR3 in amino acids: CASSEQAALTYEQYF. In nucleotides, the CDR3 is TGTGCCAGCAGCGAACAAGCGGCATTGACCTACGAGCAGTACTTC.

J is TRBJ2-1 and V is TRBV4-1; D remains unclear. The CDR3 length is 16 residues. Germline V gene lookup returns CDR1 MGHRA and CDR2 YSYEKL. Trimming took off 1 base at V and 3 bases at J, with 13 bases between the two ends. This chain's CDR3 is CASSQVDIGFYNEQFF. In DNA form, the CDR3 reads TGCGCCAGCAGCCAAGTAGACATTGGGTTCTACAATGAGCAGTTCTTC.

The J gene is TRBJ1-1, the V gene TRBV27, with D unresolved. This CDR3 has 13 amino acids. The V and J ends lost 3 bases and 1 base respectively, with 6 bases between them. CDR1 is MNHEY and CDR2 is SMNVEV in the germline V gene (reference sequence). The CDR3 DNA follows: TGTGCCAGCAGTTTCACACCGAACACTGAAGCTTTCTTT. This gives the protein CASSFTPNTEAFF.

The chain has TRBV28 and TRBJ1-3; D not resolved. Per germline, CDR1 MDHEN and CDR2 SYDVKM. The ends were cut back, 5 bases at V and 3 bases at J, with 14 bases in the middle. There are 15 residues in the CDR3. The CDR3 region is CASSDRGLDGNTIYF. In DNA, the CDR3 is TGTGCCAGCAGTGATCGCGGGCTGGATGGAAACACCATATATTTT. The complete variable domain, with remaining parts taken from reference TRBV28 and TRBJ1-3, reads DVKVTQSSRYLVKRTGEKVFLECVQDMDHENMFWYRQDPGLGLRLIYFSYDVKMKEKGDIPEGYSVSREKKERFSLILESASTNQTSMYLCASSDRGLDGNTIYFGEGSWLTVV.

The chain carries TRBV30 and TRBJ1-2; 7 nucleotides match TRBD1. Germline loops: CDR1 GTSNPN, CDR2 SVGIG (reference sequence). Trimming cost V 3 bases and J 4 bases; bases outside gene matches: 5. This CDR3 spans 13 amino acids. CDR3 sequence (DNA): TGTGCCTGGAGGGCCGACAGGGTCTATGGCTACACCTTC. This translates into CAWRADRVYGYTF.

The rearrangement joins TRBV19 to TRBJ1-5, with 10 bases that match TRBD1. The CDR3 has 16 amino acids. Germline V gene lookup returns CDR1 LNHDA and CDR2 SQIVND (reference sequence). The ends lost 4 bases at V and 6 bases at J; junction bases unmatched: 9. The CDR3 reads CASSKGSGTGVQPQHF. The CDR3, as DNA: TGTGCCAGTAGTAAGGGATCCGGGACAGGGGTTCAGCCCCAGCATTTT. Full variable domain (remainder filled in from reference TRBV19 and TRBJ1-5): DGGITQSPKYLFRKEGQNVTLSCEQNLNHDAMYWYRQDPGQGLRLIYYSQIVNDFQKGDIAEGYSVSREKKESFPLTVTSAQKNPTAFYLCASSKGSGTGVQPQHFGDGTRLSIL.

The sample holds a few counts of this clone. Here the CDR3 DNA reads TGTGCCAGCAGCCGAGAGGGTGGAAACACCATATATTTT. Amino acid sequence: CASSREGGNTIYF. The chain couples TRBV9 to TRBJ1-3; D ambiguous. Trimming stripped 4 bases from V and 3 bases from J, with 8 bases between. The CDR3 runs to 13 residues. Germline assignment: CDR1 SGDLS and CDR2 YYNGEE.